Here is one T cell receptor (beta chain) with its context. The antigen remains undetermined. This sample was taken from a study of glioma-infiltrating T cells after dendritic cell vaccination. The assay was immunoSEQ multiplex PCR, and TCRdb's table has in-frame clones only and misses some. The data contain about 90,000 clones, 70% to 90% of them singletons. None of the glioblastoma patients had an isocitrate dehydrogenase mutation. Study observations and caveats: Few patients contributed both blood and tumor specimens.

This receptor was taken from a human donor with glioblastoma. The sample in question was blood, obtained before dendritic cell vaccination.

The CDR3 nucleotides are TGTGCCAGCAGCGGGAGTGGTTTCTACAATGAGCAGTTCTTC. Its protein product is CASSGSGFYNEQFF. The chain combines TRBV6-5 with TRBJ2-1; maybe TRBD2 (6 bases). Germline CDR1 reads MNHEY; CDR2 reads SVGAGI. V lost 6 bases to trimming and J lost 3 bases, with 12 bases between them. The CDR3 totals 14 residues.